A selection of T cell receptor beta chains follows, all from one sample in a study of Graves' ophthalmopathy and Graves' hyperthyroidism. One entry per CDR3 protein, called by TCRdb with MiXCR from the multiplex PCR reads. This table holds about 1.2 million distinct CDR3 sequences, about 40% found once. The specimen sequenced was peripheral blood or thyroid tissue (not recorded which). All receptors derive from an adult man with Graves' hyperthyroidism. Both conserved end residues are part of each CDR3. The D gene is left open where the match is weak. Size is stated for part of the rows, as once, few or many counts, or as a class when the clone is expanded.

d_call	clone_size	j_call	v_call	cdr3_nt	cdr3_aa
-	-	TRBJ1-1	TRBV20-1	TGCAGTGCTAGAGAAACCTGGGTGCACGCTGAAGCTTTCTTT	CSARETWVHAEAFF
-	-	TRBJ2-7	TRBV9	TGTGCCAGCAGCCCCGGAGGGGGGCCCTACGAGCAGTACTTC	CASSPGGGPYEQYF
TRBD2	-	TRBJ2-5	TRBV20-1	TGCAGTGCGGCTAATAGCGGGAGGGCAGGAGAGACCCAGTACTTC	CSAANSGRAGETQYF
-	few	TRBJ1-3	TRBV4-1	TGCGCCAGCAGCCAAAGGACAGAAATTGGGGTTGCATATTTT	CASSQRTEIGVAYF
TRBD1	many	TRBJ1-3	TRBV29-1	TGCAGCGTTGAAGATTGGGACAGTGAAAGCTCTGGAAACACCATATATTTT	CSVEDWDSESSGNTIYF
-	many	TRBJ2-7	TRBV5-6	TGTGCCAGCAGCCAACCGTACTGGGACGAGCAGTACTTC	CASSQPYWDEQYF
-	-	TRBJ1-5	TRBV10-3	TGTGCCATCAGTGAGTCGACAGGAAGCAATCAGCCCCAGCATTTT	CAISESTGSNQPQHF
-	many	TRBJ2-2	TRBV7-9	TGTGCCAGCAGCTTAGCGTGGAGCACCGGGGAGCTGTTTTTT	CASSLAWSTGELFF
-	few	TRBJ2-5	TRBV4-1	TGCGCCAGCAGCCAAGCCTTGGACCAAGAGACCCAGTACTTC	CASSQALDQETQYF
TRBD1	few	TRBJ1-1	TRBV6-5	TGTGCCAGCAGCCCCGGGACAGGGAAATCTGAAGCTTTCTTT	CASSPGTGKSEAFF
TRBD1	many	TRBJ2-7	TRBV5-1	TGCGCCAGCAGACAGGACAGGGTAGGAACCTACGAGCAGTACTTC	CASRQDRVGTYEQYF
-	-	TRBJ1-1	TRBV15	TGTGCCACCAGCACTCGGCGGGAGGGCACTGAAGCTTTCTTT	CATSTRREGTEAFF
-	-	TRBJ2-7	TRBV29-1	TGCAGCTCAGGCCGGGACGGCGGATACGAGCAGTACTTC	CSSGRDGGYEQYF
-	many	TRBJ1-1	TRBV10-3	TGTGCCATCAGTGATTACTCTGAGGCTCGCACTGAAGCTTTCTTT	CAISDYSEARTEAFF
-	-	TRBJ1-4	TRBV2	TGTGCCAGCAAGGTGCGGGGTTTGGACGGAAAACTGTTTTTT	CASKVRGLDGKLFF
TRBD1	many	TRBJ1-6	TRBV11-2	TGTGCCAGCAGCCCAGTGGTAGGGGGCAATTCACCCCTCCACTTT	CASSPVVGGNSPLHF
-	-	TRBJ2-5	TRBV9	TGTGTCAGCAGCGTAGAACCGGGAAGTGAGACCCAGTACTTC	CVSSVEPGSETQYF
TRBD1	many	TRBJ2-7	TRBV7-9	TGTGCCAGCAGCACCGAGGACAGGGGTCGAGCCGAGCAGTACTTC	CASSTEDRGRAEQYF
TRBD1	-	TRBJ2-7	TRBV7-2	TGTGCCAGCAGCAAGGGACAGGCCCCCTACGAGCAGTACTTC	CASSKGQAPYEQYF
-	-	TRBJ1-1	TRBV7-3	TGTGCCAGCAGCCCCGGGACACAAGGTGAAGCTTTCTTT	CASSPGTQGEAFF
-	-	TRBJ1-4	TRBV6-5	TGTGCCAGTCGCGAGAGGGGGTTGCCCACCTCCTACGTTGCAACTAATGAAAAACTGTTTTTT	CASRERGLPTSYVATNEKLFF
TRBD1	once	TRBJ2-6	TRBV9	TGTGCCAGCAGCGTAGAGACAGGGTGGGCCAACGTCCTGACTTTC	CASSVETGWANVLTF
-	many	TRBJ1-4	TRBV29-1	TGCAGCGTTGAGGTCGATGGATCTAATGAAAAACTGCTTTTT	CSVEVDGSNEKLLF
TRBD2	many	TRBJ2-7	TRBV7-2	TGTGCCAGCAGCTTATTACGGGGGGGTGGCTACGAGCAGTACTTC	CASSLLRGGGYEQYF
TRBD1	many	TRBJ1-1	TRBV20-1	TGCAGTGCTAAGACAGGGAAGGTCACTGAAGCTTTCTTT	CSAKTGKVTEAFF
-	many	TRBJ2-5	TRBV20-1	TGCAGTGCTACCGAACAAGCCCCCCGAGAGACCCAGTACTTC	CSATEQAPRETQYF
TRBD1	-	TRBJ1-2	TRBV14	TGTGCCAGCAGACATCGACAGGGTGGTGGCTACACCTTC	CASRHRQGGGYTF
-	few	TRBJ2-7	TRBV20-1	TGCAGTGCTAGAGATTGGGATGACTCCTACGAGCAGTACTTC	CSARDWDDSYEQYF
-	many	TRBJ2-5	TRBV20-1	TGCAGTGCTAGCGACAGGTACCAAGAGACCCAGTACTTC	CSASDRYQETQYF
TRBD1	many	TRBJ1-6	TRBV5-1	TGCGCCAGCAGCTTGGGGGACAGCTTTTCACCCCTCCACTTT	CASSLGDSFSPLHF
-	few	TRBJ2-7	TRBV5-1	TGCGCCAGCAGCCCCGCGACCACAGGGAGCTCCTACGAGCAGTACTTC	CASSPATTGSSYEQYF
TRBD1	many	TRBJ2-5	TRBV2	TGTGCCAGCAACCGACAGGGTTTGTTGGAGACCCAGTACTTC	CASNRQGLLETQYF
-	-	TRBJ2-5	TRBV9	TGTGCCAGCAGCGTAGGCTCCCTAGGGGGGCTTCAAGAGACCCAGTACTTC	CASSVGSLGGLQETQYF
-	-	TRBJ2-2	TRBV7-9	TGTGCCAGCAGCCCCGACACCGGGACCCGGCTCCCCGGGGAGCTGTTTTTT	CASSPDTGTRLPGELFF
-	many	TRBJ1-2	TRBV7-2	TGTGCCAGCAGCTTAGCGGGGGACTACTATGGCTACACCTTC	CASSLAGDYYGYTF
TRBD1	-	TRBJ2-7	TRBV18	TGTGCCAGCTCACGAAATCCGGGACAGGGGGCTTACGAGCAGTACTTC	CASSRNPGQGAYEQYF
-	-	TRBJ2-7	TRBV5-5	TGTGCCAGCAGCTTCGAAGGGACATTGGCGCTTCGAGAGCAGTACTTC	CASSFEGTLALREQYF
TRBD2	-	TRBJ2-7	TRBV20-1	TGCAGTGCTAGTAGGAGCGGGAGGGCCCCGTTCTCCGAGCAGTACTTC	CSASRSGRAPFSEQYF
-	-	TRBJ1-1	TRBV9	TGTGCCAGCAGCGTAGTATCGGAGGGCACTGAAGCTTTCTTT	CASSVVSEGTEAFF
TRBD1	few	TRBJ2-5	TRBV12-3/TRBV12-4	TGTGCCAGCAGTTCGGGACAGGGCAAGGAGACCCAGTACTTC	CASSSGQGKETQYF
TRBD2	many	TRBJ2-5	TRBV18	TGTGCCAGCTCGACTAGCCCACGAGAGACCCAGTACTTC	CASSTSPRETQYF
TRBD1	few	TRBJ1-2	TRBV7-2	TGTGCCAGCAGCCATCCCCAAACAGGGGGCTATGGCTACACCTTC	CASSHPQTGGYGYTF
-	many	TRBJ2-2	TRBV2	TGTGCCAGCAGTGAAGGGCAGGCCGGGGAGCTGTTTTTT	CASSEGQAGELFF
-	many	TRBJ2-7	TRBV7-9	TGTGCCAGCAGCTCCCCATCAAGACAAGGAGAGCAGTACTTC	CASSSPSRQGEQYF
-	many	TRBJ2-7	TRBV9	TGTGCCAGCAGCGTAGCGGACACCCTCTACGAGCAGTACTTC	CASSVADTLYEQYF